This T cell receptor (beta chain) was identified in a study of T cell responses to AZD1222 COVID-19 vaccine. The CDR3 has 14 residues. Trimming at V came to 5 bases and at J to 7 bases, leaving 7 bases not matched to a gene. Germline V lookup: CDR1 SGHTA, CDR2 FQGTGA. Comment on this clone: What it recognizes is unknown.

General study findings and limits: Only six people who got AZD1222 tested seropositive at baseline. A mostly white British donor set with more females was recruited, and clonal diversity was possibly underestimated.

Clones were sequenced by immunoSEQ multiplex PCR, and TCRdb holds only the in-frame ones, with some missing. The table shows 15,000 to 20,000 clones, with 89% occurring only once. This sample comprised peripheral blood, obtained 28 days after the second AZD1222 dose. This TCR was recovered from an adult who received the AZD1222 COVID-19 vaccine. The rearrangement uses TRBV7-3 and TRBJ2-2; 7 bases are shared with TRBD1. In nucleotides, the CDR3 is TGTGCCAGCAGCCCAACGGACAGGTTCGGGGAGCTGTTTTTT. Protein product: CASSPTDRFGELFF. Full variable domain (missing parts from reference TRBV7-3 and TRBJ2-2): GAGVSQTPSNKVTEKGKYVELRCDPISGHTALYWYRQSLGQGPEFLIYFQGTGAADDSGLPNDRFFAVRPEGSVSTLKIQRTERGDSAVYLCASSPTDRFGELFFGEGSRLTVL.